This T cell receptor beta chain originates from a study of cytotoxic CD8 clonotypes in ibrutinib-treated CLL. Broader study findings: Baseline values of clonality outstripped age-matched healthy donors and followed circulating CD8+ T-cell counts.

This table comes from immunoSEQ multiplex PCR, and its TCRdb copy is limited to in-frame clones, with some not included. The top ten clones hold approximately 7.6% of a sample with about 140,000 clones, 75% to 85% of them seen once. Remarks on this clone: As yet, its antigen is unknown.

V gave up 2 bases and J gave up 3 bases, with 17 bases separating them. Germline V gives CDR1 LNHDA, CDR2 SQIVND (reference sequence). The CDR3 is made up of 18 amino acids. The source of this sequence is a human donor with chronic lymphocytic leukemia. This chain connects TRBV19 to TRBJ2-6; TRBD1 is a possible D gene (6 bases). The source material was PBMCs, sampled after 36 months of ibrutinib treatment. The CDR3 bases are TGTGCCAGTAGTATATTGGCCAGGGGCGGACTTGGGGCCAACGTCCTGACTTTC. Protein product: CASSILARGGLGANVLTF.